This TCR beta chain was captured by sequencing in a study of cytomegalovirus exposure and HLA in healthy donors. The ends lost 6 bases at V and 7 bases at J; junction bases unmatched: 16. The CDR3 runs to 16 residues. Looked up from germline, CDR1 is KGHSH and CDR2 is LQKENI. The PCR used 60 Vbeta and 13 Jbeta primers. Sequencing used immunoSEQ multiplex PCR; TCRdb keeps in-frame clones, though not all of them. This sample has tens of thousands of clones, with 6.5% to 8% found just once. This clone was seen many times. Its specificity is not known. The study's findings and limits: A later analysis showed that HLA-associated TCR beta chains had undergone more clonal expansion than equally common others. Sequencing likely produced, as an artifact, a cluster of highly shared sequence variants. A previous analysis found most TCR beta V segments productive roughly 87% or roughly 30% of the time.

The sequencing input was PBMCs. This TCR was recovered from a man between 45 and 60 years old in good health and CMV-seronegative. This chain links TRBV18 with TRBJ2-7; TRBD2 aligns across 9 bases. The CDR3 coding sequence is TGTGCCAGCTCGTCCGGGACTAGCACCCAAAGCGGGGAGCAGTACTTC. This encodes CASSSGTSTQSGEQYF.